This T cell receptor (beta chain) was captured in a study of T cells in localized non-small cell lung cancer. Produced via immunoSEQ multiplex PCR; TCRdb's table is partial and in-frame only. This sample has 9,700 or so clones, with less than 45% found just once. Study findings and constraints: A median of around 60 clones ranked among the top 100 in tumor appeared in adjacent lung.

This clone was counted a few times. Its cognate antigen is unknown. Germline lookup yields CDR1 MGHRA and CDR2 YSYEKL. The CDR3 is 16 amino acids. V shed 2 bases and J 6 bases; nucleotides not matched to a gene: 5. The chain employs TRBV4-1 and TRBJ2-1; 12 nucleotides agree with TRBD2. This TCR was sampled from a woman aged 35-75 years with stage I lung adenocarcinoma. Sequencing used lymph node tissue, obtained before any cancer treatment. The CDR3 bases are TGCGCCAGCAGCCAACTTACTAGCGGGGGGTCCAATGAGCAGTTCTTC. Translation: CASSQLTSGGSNEQFF.